Below, 12 T cell receptor beta chains from the same sample are listed, as sequenced in a study of cytomegalovirus exposure and HLA in healthy donors. The PCR made use of 60 Vbeta and 13 Jbeta primers. The protocol was immunoSEQ multiplex PCR, while the TCRdb copy is restricted to in-frame clones and leaves out a portion. The sample includes about 46,000 clones. Sample: PBMCs. These receptor sequences come from a woman aged 40 to 50 in good health and CMV-seronegative.

This chain uses TRBV28 with TRBJ1-5, with D perhaps matching TRBD1 (5 bases). The CDR3 contains 14 residues. Germline values: CDR1 MDHEN, CDR2 SYDVKM. The V gene lost 5 bases and the J gene lost 1 base, with 9 bases spanning the gap. CDR3 residues: CASSDPGSNQPQHF. CDR3 sequence (DNA): TGTGCCAGCAGTGACCCAGGGAGCAATCAGCCCCAGCATTTT.

Of note for this clone: At one of its ends the junction is not consistent with the germline gene, which may arise from a read error. The V gene is TRBV6-1, the J gene TRBJ1-2; possible D gene TRBD1, 5 bases. The CDR3 runs to 13 residues. Germline V lookup: CDR1 MNHNS, CDR2 SASEGT. The CDR3 region has the DNA TGTGCCAGCAGTGAAGCACGTGTAGGACCTACAGGCTTC. This translates into CASSEARVGPTGF.

This rearrangement joins TRBV7-2 to TRBJ2-7, with D possibly TRBD1 on 6 matching bases. The CDR3 has 15 residues. Germline CDR1 and CDR2: SGHTA and FQGNSA. The V and J ends lost 5 bases and 6 bases respectively, with 20 bases between them. The CDR3 coding sequence is TGTGCCAGCAGCGTGTTGGGGACAAAGGTTTCCGAGCAGTACTTC. It translates to CASSVLGTKVSEQYF.

J is TRBJ2-3 and V is TRBV7-2; 11 nucleotides align to TRBD2. Germline-derived CDR1 and CDR2 are SGHTA and FQGNSA. Unmatched junction bases numbered 8, after V lost 5 bases and J lost 10 bases. CDR3 length: 14 residues. DNA of the CDR3: TGTGCCAGCAGCCACGTTACTAGCGGGGGAGCGCAGTATTTT. Amino acids: CASSHVTSGGAQYF.

This chain links TRBV4-3 with TRBJ2-7, with D perhaps TRBD1 (6 bases). Germline values: CDR1 LGHNA, CDR2 YSLEER. The CDR3 covers 16 residues. The ends were cut back, 0 bases at V and 1 base at J, with 13 bases in the middle. CDR3: CASSQEGVGGSYEQYF. The CDR3 DNA reads TGCGCCAGCAGCCAAGAAGGAGTAGGGGGTTCCTACGAGCAGTACTTC.

The chain couples TRBV6-5 to TRBJ2-3; D is ambiguous. The CDR3 has 15 amino acids. The germline V gene has CDR1 MNHEY and CDR2 SVGAGI. The germline V and J ends were trimmed by 5 bases and 0 bases, with 12 bases remaining between them. The CDR3 reads CASSPSVTSTDTQYF. CDR3 DNA: TGTGCCAGCAGTCCTTCCGTCACTAGCACAGATACGCAGTATTTT.

The chain is built from TRBV29-1 and TRBJ2-1; 12 bases are a match to TRBD2. V was pared by 4 bases and J by 3 bases, with 4 bases of the junction left unmatched. The CDR3 is 15 residues long. Per the germline V gene, CDR1 is SQVTM and CDR2 is ANQGSEA. CDR3 coding DNA: TGCAGCGTTGTCTGGACTAGCGGGGTCTACAATGAGCAGTTCTTC. This sequence encodes CSVVWTSGVYNEQFF.

The V and J genes are TRBV12-2 and TRBJ2-1; the D call of TRBD1 is as the table states it, not checked on the DNA. TRBV12-2 is recorded as a pseudogene. The CDR3 totals 18 residues. The CDR3 sequence is CASRGRISDRGTYNEQFF. CDR3 DNA sequence: TGTGCAAGTCGCGGTCGGATATCTGACAGGGGGACCTACAATGAGCAGTTCTTC.

The genes are TRBV28 and TRBJ2-7, with 11 bases lining up with TRBD2. The V gene end was trimmed by 4 bases and the J gene end by 4 bases; junction bases not matched to a gene: 6. The germline CDR1 and CDR2 sequences are MDHEN and SYDVKM. The CDR3 extends over 15 amino acids. The CDR3 protein is CASSSLAGGVYEQYF. In nucleotides, the CDR3 is TGTGCCAGCAGTTCTCTAGCGGGAGGAGTTTACGAGCAGTACTTC. Combining the CDR3 with reference TRBV28 and TRBJ2-7 gives the whole variable domain DVKVTQSSRYLVKRTGEKVFLECVQDMDHENMFWYRQDPGLGLRLIYFSYDVKMKEKGDIPEGYSVSREKKERFSLILESASTNQTSMYLCASSSLAGGVYEQYFGPGTRLTVT.

V is TRBV30 and J is TRBJ2-2, with D tentatively TRBD1 (5 bases). The CDR3 is made up of 13 amino acids. Germline CDR1 reads GTSNPN; CDR2 reads SVGIG (reference sequence). V was pared by 0 bases and J by 5 bases, with 7 bases between. Here the CDR3 DNA reads TGTGCCTGGAGTGTGGCAGGGACCGGGGAGCTGTTTTTT. Its translation is CAWSVAGTGELFF.

The rearrangement links TRBV7-2 to TRBJ1-2; the D gene is possibly TRBD1 (5 bases). CDR1 and CDR2 from the germline V gene are SGHTA and FQGNSA. The CDR3 contains 13 residues. V lost 3 bases to trimming and J lost 8 bases, with 13 bases between them. CDR3: CASSLGGAEGYTF. The CDR3 region has the DNA TGTGCCAGCAGCTTGGGAGGGGCGGAGGGCTACACCTTC.

V is TRBV30 and J is TRBJ2-7, with a tentative D call TRBD1 (6 bases). The CDR3 has 13 amino acids. V dropped 4 bases and J dropped 4 bases, with 14 bases sitting between them. Germline V gives CDR1 GTSNPN, CDR2 SVGIG (reference sequence). The DNA of the CDR3 is TGTGCCTGGACCTCCAGGGACACGTACGAGCAGTACTTC. It yields the protein CAWTSRDTYEQYF.